The 19 T cell receptor beta chains in this list originate from one sample, sequenced in a study of Graves' ophthalmopathy and Graves' hyperthyroidism. Transcripts of RNA were the source for amplifying TCR beta CDR3 regions. RT-PCR in the first round used HTBI primers; a second-round multiplex PCR followed. Using its own MiXCR run on the multiplex PCR reads, TCRdb lists one record per CDR3 protein. The table shows about 210,000 distinct CDR3 sequences, with approximately 28% occurring only once. Material: peripheral blood. The receptors derive from a man aged 50-59 years with Graves' ophthalmopathy.

This clonotype was counted ten times or more. The rearrangement links TRBV28 to TRBJ2-2, with 11 bases fitting TRBD2. Germline assignment: CDR1 MDHEN and CDR2 SYDVKM. This CDR3 spans 16 amino acids. The J segment lost 6 bases and the V segment lost 5 bases, leaving 8 bases of the junction unmatched. For the CDR3, the DNA is TGTGCCAGCAGTATGTTAACTAGCGGGAGATCCGGGGAGCTGTTTTTT. The encoded protein is CASSMLTSGRSGELFF.

Many counts were recorded for this clonotype. The CDR3 DNA reads as TGTGCCAGCAGCCCTTCGGGGGGTCTGAACACTGAAGCTTTCTTT. This codes for CASSPSGGLNTEAFF. The chain has TRBV11-3 and TRBJ1-1; D might be TRBD1 (5 bases). The CDR3 extends over 15 amino acids. The germline V and J ends were trimmed by 5 bases and 0 bases, with 13 bases remaining between them. CDR1 is SGHNT, CDR2 YENEEA, per germline.

The chain recombines TRBV7-2 with TRBJ2-7; perhaps TRBD1 as D (6 bases). This CDR3 has 13 residues. V was pared by 7 bases and J by 7 bases, with 17 bases between. Germline assignment: CDR1 SGHTA and CDR2 FQGNSA. This chain's CDR3 is CASNRRGTEEQYF. The DNA for the CDR3 is TGTGCCAGCAACCGAAGGGGGACGGAAGAGCAGTACTTC.

V gene TRBV18 combines with J gene TRBJ2-7; TRBD1 matches 10 bases. CDR1 is KGHSH and CDR2 is LQKENI in the germline V gene. With V trimmed by 3 bases and J by 5 bases, 10 bases remained unmatched. The CDR3 has 16 amino acids. CDR3 sequence (DNA): TGTGCCAGCTCACCCACGCCCGGGACAGGGGTGCACGAGCAGTACTTC. Translated, it gives CASSPTPGTGVHEQYF.

This clonotype was found a few times. This sequence joins TRBV29-1 and TRBJ2-5, with D perhaps matching TRBD2 (6 bases). V shed 3 bases and J shed 2 bases, with 19 bases lying between them. The V gene's germline CDR1 is SQVTM and CDR2 ANQGSEA. This CDR3 contains 16 residues. The CDR3 DNA reads as TGCAGCGTTGATGTATATCCTTATGGAGGGCAAGAGACCCAGTACTTC. Translation gives CSVDVYPYGGQETQYF. Full variable domain (missing parts from reference TRBV29-1 and TRBJ2-5): SAVISQKPSRDICQRGTSLTIQCQVDSQVTMMFWYRQQPGQSLTLIATANQGSEATYESGFVIDKFPISRPNLTFSTLTVSNMSPEDSSIYLCSVDVYPYGGQETQYFGPGTRLLVL.

The rearrangement joins TRBV3-1 to TRBJ1-1; D is unresolved. The CDR3 covers 15 residues. Germline values: CDR1 LGHDT, CDR2 YNNKEL (reference sequence). Trimming left V 4 bases short and J 4 bases short, with 16 bases between. The CDR3 coding sequence is TGTGCCAGCAGCCTCCGGACTATTTGGAGCACTGAAGCTTTCTTT. Amino acids: CASSLRTIWSTEAFF.

This clonotype was detected many times. The chain carries TRBV2 and TRBJ2-7; D not resolved. The V end lost 2 bases, the J end lost 3 bases, and 8 bases lay between the germline ends. In germline, CDR1 is SNHLY, CDR2 FYNNEI. This CDR3 has 13 amino acids. This CDR3 is CASSEYSVYEQYF. CDR3 bases: TGTGCCAGCAGTGAATACTCGGTCTACGAGCAGTACTTC.

The chain uses TRBV28 and TRBJ2-7, with no clear D. The ends were cut back, 3 bases at V and 2 bases at J, with 14 bases in the middle. The CDR3 totals 15 residues. Per the germline V gene, CDR1 is MDHEN and CDR2 is SYDVKM. CDR3 amino acids: CASSLFAGPTYEQYF. CDR3 nucleotides: TGTGCCAGCAGTTTGTTTGCAGGCCCCACCTACGAGCAGTACTTC.

This chain links TRBV6-5 with TRBJ1-5; TRBD1 aligns across 11 bases. This CDR3 is 17 amino acids long. Germline CDR1 is MNHEY and CDR2 is SVGAGI. The trim removed 0 bases at V and 2 bases at J, leaving 3 bases unmatched. The CDR3 DNA is TGTGCCAGCAGTTACTCCGGACAGGGGGCCGGCAATCAGCCCCAGCATTTT. Its translation is CASSYSGQGAGNQPQHF.

This clonotype was recorded at least ten times. The rearrangement links TRBV27 to TRBJ2-7; 10 nucleotides line up with TRBD2. This CDR3 region has 14 residues. Germline V gene data show CDR1 as MNHEY and CDR2 as SMNVEV (reference sequence). V shed 0 bases, J shed 9 bases, and the junction held 5 bases outside the gene matches. The DNA of the CDR3 is TGTGCCAGCAGTTTATCACCTAGCGGGAGTGTGCAGTACTTC. Translating gives CASSLSPSGSVQYF.

The rearrangement links TRBV6-2 or TRBV6-3 to TRBJ2-5; 7 positions match TRBD2. Germline-derived CDR1 and CDR2 are MNHEY and SVGEGT. V dropped 4 bases and J dropped 7; count of bases not matched to a gene: 12. This CDR3 is built from 15 residues. CDR3 residues: CASSSPGLSRGTQYF. CDR3 in DNA: TGTGCCAGCAGTTCCCCGGGACTATCAAGAGGGACCCAGTACTTC.

V gene TRBV27 combines with J gene TRBJ1-5; weak D call: TRBD1 (5 bases). Trimming took off 5 bases at V and 0 bases at J, with 11 bases between the two ends. Per the germline V gene, CDR1 is MNHEY and CDR2 is SMNVEV (reference sequence). The CDR3 extends over 15 amino acids. CDR3 bases: TGTGCCAGCAGTCGGGGGACCCATAGCAATCAGCCCCAGCATTTT. Translated, it gives CASSRGTHSNQPQHF.

The chain couples TRBV7-2 to TRBJ2-7; either TRBD1 or TRBD2 may fit D (5 bases each). The germline V gene encodes CDR1 SGHTA and CDR2 FQGNSA. CDR3 length: 13 residues. With 6 bases removed from V and 2 bases from J, the gap between germline ends came to 11 bases. CDR3 sequence: CASRRGQTYEQYF. As DNA, the CDR3 is TGTGCCAGCAGGAGGGGCCAGACCTACGAGCAGTACTTC. Together with reference TRBV7-2 and TRBJ2-7, the CDR3 gives the full variable domain: GAGVSQSPSNKVTEKGKDVELRCDPISGHTALYWYRQSLGQGLEFLIYFQGNSAPDKSGLPSDRFSAERTGGSVSTLTIQRTQQEDSAVYLCASRRGQTYEQYFGPGTRLTVT.

The chain recombines TRBV28 with TRBJ2-7; 9 bases align to TRBD1. V lost 5 bases to trimming and J lost 1 base; unmatched junction nucleotides: 6. CDR3 length equals 15 residues. Germline V CDR1 and CDR2: MDHEN, SYDVKM. In DNA, the CDR3 is TGTGCCAGCAGTCCGGGGACAGGGTATTCCTACGAGCAGTACTTC. The encoded protein is CASSPGTGYSYEQYF.

The chain employs TRBV29-1 and TRBJ1-1; no definite D call. CDR1 and CDR2 from the germline V gene are SQVTM and ANQGSEA. Between the trimmed V and J ends, which lost 5 bases and 0 bases, there was a span of 10 bases. The CDR3 is 13 residues long. Written as DNA, the CDR3 is TGCAGCGTTTCGAGACTCCTGAACACTGAAGCTTTCTTT. Its protein product is CSVSRLLNTEAFF.

The gene calls are TRBV6-5 and TRBJ1-6; 7 positions match TRBD1. This CDR3 contains 13 residues. Germline lookup yields CDR1 MNHEY and CDR2 SVGAGI. V shed 7 bases and J 13 bases; nucleotides not matched to a gene: 10. The CDR3 reads CASMGSRGWPLHF. Written as DNA, the CDR3 is TGTGCCAGCATGGGCAGCAGGGGGTGGCCCCTCCACTTT.

The chain is built from TRBV7-2 and TRBJ2-7; TRBD2 matches 8 bases. The CDR3 sequence is 13 residues long. Germline CDR1 is SGHTA and CDR2 is FQGNSA. V was clipped by 6 bases and J by 2 bases; unmatched bases: 3. CDR3 DNA: TGTGCCAGCAGGCGGGGGGATGCCTACGAGCAGTACTTC. This translates into CASRRGDAYEQYF.

This clonotype was detected ten times or more. V is TRBV30 and J is TRBJ2-7, with TRBD2 identical over 9 bases. The CDR3 sequence is 14 residues long. The ends lost 1 base at V and 1 base at J; junction bases unmatched: 2. Germline CDR1 reads GTSNPN; CDR2 reads SVGIG (reference sequence). CDR3: CAWSATSGSYEQYF. CDR3 nucleotide sequence: TGTGCCTGGAGTGCCACTAGCGGGTCCTACGAGCAGTACTTC.

Ten or more counts support this clonotype. The rearrangement joins TRBV10-2 to TRBJ1-5, with D possibly being TRBD1 (6 bases). V was trimmed by 3 bases and J by 5 bases, leaving 20 bases between them. There are 17 residues in the CDR3. Germline assignment: CDR1 WSHSY and CDR2 SAAADI. CDR3 nucleotides: TGCGCCAGCAGTGAAATCGGGGGCCAAGGTGAAGATCAGCCCCAGCATTTT. Translating gives CASSEIGGQGEDQPQHF.